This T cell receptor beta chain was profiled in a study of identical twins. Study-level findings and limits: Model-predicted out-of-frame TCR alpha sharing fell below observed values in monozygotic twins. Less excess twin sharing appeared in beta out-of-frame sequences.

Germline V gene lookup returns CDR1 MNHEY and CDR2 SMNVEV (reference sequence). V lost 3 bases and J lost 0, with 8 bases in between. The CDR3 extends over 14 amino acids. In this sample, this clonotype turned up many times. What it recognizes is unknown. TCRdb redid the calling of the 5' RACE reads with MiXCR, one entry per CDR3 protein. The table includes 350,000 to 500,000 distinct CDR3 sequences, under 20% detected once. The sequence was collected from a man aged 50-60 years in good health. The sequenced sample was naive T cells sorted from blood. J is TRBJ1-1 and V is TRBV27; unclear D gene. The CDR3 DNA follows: TGTGCCAGCAGTTTTGGGTCAGTGAACACTGAAGCTTTCTTT. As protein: CASSFGSVNTEAFF.